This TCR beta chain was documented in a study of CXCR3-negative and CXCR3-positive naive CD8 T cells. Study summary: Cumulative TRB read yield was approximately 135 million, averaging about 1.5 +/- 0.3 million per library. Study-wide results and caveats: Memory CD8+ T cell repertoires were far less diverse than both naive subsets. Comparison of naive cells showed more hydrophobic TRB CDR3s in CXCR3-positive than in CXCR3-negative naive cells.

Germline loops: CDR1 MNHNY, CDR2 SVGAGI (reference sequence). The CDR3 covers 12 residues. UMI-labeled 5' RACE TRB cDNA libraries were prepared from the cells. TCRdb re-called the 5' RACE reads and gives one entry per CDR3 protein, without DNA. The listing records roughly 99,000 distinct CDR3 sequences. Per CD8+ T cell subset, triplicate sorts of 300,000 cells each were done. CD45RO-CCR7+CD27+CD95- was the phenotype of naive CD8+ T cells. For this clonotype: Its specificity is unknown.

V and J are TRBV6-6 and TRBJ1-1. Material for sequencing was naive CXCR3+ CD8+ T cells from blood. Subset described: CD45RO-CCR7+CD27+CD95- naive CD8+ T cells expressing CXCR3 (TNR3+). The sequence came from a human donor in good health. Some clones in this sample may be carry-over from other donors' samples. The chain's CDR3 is CASSSVNTEAFF.